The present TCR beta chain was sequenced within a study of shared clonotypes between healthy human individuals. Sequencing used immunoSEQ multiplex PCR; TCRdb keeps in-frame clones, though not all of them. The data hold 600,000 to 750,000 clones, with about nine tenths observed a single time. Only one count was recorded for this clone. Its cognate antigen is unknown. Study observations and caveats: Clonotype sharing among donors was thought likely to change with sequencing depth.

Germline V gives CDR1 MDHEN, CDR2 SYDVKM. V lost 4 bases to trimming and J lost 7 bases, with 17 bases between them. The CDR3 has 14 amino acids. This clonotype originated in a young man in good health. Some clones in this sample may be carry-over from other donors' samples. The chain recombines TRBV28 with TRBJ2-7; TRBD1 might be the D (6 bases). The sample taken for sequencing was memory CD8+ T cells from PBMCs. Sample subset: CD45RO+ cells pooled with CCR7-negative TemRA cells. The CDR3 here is CASSSKTGWGEQYF. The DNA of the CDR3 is TGTGCCAGCAGTTCCAAGACAGGCTGGGGGGAGCAGTACTTC.